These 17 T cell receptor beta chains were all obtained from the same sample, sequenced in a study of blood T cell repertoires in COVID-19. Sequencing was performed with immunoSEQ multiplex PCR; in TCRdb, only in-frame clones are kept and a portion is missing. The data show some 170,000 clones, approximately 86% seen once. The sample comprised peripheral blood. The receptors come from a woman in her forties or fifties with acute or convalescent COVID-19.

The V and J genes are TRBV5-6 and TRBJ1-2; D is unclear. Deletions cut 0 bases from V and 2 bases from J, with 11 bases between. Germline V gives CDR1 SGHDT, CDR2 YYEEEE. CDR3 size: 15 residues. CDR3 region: CASSLVRPTNYGYTF. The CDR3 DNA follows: TGTGCCAGCAGCTTGGTCAGACCGACAAACTATGGCTACACCTTC.

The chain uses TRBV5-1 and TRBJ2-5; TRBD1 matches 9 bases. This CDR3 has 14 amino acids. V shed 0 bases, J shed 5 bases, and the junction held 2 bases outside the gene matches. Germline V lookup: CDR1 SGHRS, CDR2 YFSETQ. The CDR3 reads CASSLGTGAETQYF. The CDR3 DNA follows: TGCGCCAGCAGCTTGGGGACAGGGGCCGAGACCCAGTACTTC.

The CDR3 region is CASSRGQGGQETQYF. The CDR3 DNA follows: TGCGCCAGCAGCCGAGGACAGGGGGGGCAAGAGACCCAGTACTTC. The chain recombines TRBV4-3 with TRBJ2-5, with TRBD1 matching 10 bases. J was trimmed by 2 bases and V by 4 bases; bases with no gene match: 4. In germline, CDR1 is LGHNA, CDR2 YSLEER. The CDR3 runs to 15 residues.

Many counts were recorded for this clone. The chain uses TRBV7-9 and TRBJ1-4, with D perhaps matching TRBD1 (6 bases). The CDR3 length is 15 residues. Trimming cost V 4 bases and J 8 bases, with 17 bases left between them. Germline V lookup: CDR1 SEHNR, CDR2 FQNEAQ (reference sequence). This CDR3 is CASSYSGGWGEKLFF. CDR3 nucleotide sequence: TGTGCCAGCAGCTATTCGGGGGGCTGGGGCGAAAAACTGTTTTTT.

The CDR3, as DNA: TGTGCCAGCAGCTTGACAGGGAACTATGGCTACACCTTC. It is translated as CASSLTGNYGYTF. The chain is built from TRBV13 and TRBJ1-2; the match to TRBD1 covers 7 bases. This CDR3 comprises 13 residues. Trimming at V came to 3 bases and at J to 2 bases, leaving 0 bases not matched to a gene. Germline CDR1 reads PRHDT; CDR2 reads FYEKMQ (reference sequence).

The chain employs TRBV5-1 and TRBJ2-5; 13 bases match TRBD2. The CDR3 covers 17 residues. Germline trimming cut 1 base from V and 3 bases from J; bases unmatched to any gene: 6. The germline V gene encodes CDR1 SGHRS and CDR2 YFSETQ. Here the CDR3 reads CASSLKTSGRTKETQYF. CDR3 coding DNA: TGCGCCAGCAGCTTGAAGACTAGCGGGAGGACCAAAGAGACCCAGTACTTC.

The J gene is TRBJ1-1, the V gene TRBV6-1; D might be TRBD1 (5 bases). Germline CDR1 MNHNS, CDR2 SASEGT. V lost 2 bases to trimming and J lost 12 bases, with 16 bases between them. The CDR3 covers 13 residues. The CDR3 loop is CASSEIGASQPFF. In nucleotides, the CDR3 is TGTGCCAGCAGTGAAATAGGGGCCTCCCAGCCTTTCTTT.

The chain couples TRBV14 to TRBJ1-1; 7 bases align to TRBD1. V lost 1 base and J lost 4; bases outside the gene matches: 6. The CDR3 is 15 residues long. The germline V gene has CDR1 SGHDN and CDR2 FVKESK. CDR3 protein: CASSQARGRTTEAFF. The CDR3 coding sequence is TGTGCCAGCAGCCAAGCGAGGGGGCGGACCACTGAAGCTTTCTTT.

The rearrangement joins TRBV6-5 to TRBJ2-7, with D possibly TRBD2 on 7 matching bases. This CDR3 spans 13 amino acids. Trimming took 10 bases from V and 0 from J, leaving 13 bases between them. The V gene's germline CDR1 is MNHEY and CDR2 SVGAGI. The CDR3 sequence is CATGGRYSYEQYF. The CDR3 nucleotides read TGTGCCACCGGGGGGCGATACTCCTACGAGCAGTACTTC.

CDR3 in amino acids: CASSPPGREGHNEQFF. The DNA for the CDR3 is TGTGCCAGCTCACCACCGGGGCGGGAGGGCCACAATGAGCAGTTCTTC. The chain has TRBV18 and TRBJ2-1; 9 bases align to TRBD2. The CDR3 covers 16 residues. J was trimmed by 5 bases and V by 0 bases; bases with no gene match: 5. Germline CDR1 reads KGHSH; CDR2 reads LQKENI.

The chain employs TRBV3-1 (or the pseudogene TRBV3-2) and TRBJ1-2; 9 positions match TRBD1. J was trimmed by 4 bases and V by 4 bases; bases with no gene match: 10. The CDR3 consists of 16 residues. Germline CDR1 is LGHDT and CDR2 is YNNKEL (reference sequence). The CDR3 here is CASSLQQGASGYGYTF. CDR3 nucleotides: TGTGCCAGCAGCCTCCAACAGGGGGCAAGCGGCTATGGCTACACCTTC.

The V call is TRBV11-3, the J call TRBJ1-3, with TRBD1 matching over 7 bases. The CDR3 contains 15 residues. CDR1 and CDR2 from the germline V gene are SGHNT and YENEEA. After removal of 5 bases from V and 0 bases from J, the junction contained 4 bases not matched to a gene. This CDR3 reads CASSRQGNSGNTIYF. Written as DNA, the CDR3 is TGTGCCAGCAGCCGACAGGGCAACTCTGGAAACACCATATATTTT. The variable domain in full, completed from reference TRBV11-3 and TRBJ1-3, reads EAGVVQSPRYKIIEKKQPVAFWCNPISGHNTLYWYLQNLGQGPELLIRYENEEAVDDSQLPKDRFSAERLKGVDSTLKIQPAELGDSAVYLCASSRQGNSGNTIYFGEGSWLTVV.

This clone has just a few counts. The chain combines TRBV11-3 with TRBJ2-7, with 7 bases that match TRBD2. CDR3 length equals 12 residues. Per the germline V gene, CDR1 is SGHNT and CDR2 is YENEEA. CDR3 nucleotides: TGTGCTAGTGGCGGGAGAGGGGACGAGCAGTACTTC. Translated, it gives CASGGRGDEQYF.

CDR3 nucleotides: TGTGCCAGCAGCTTGGTCGGACTAGCGGATTACGAGCAGTACTTC. This sequence encodes CASSLVGLADYEQYF. The V and J genes are TRBV5-6 and TRBJ2-7; the match to TRBD2 covers 10 bases. The CDR3 is 15 amino acids. Per germline, CDR1 SGHDT and CDR2 YYEEEE. J gave up 4 bases and V 0 bases, and 4 bases lay outside the gene matches.

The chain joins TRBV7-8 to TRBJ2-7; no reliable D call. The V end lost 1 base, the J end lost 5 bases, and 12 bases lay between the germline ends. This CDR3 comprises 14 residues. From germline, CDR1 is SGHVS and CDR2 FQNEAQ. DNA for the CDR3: TGTGCCAGCAGCTTAGAGGCTTCAGGCGACGAGCAGTACTTC. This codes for CASSLEASGDEQYF.

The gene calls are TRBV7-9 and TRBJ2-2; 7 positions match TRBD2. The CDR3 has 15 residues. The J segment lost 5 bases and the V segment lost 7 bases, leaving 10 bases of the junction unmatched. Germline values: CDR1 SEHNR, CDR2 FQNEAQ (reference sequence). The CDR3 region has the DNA TGTGCCAGCATAAAGGCCCAGGGAGGGACCGGGGAGCTGTTTTTT. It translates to CASIKAQGGTGELFF.

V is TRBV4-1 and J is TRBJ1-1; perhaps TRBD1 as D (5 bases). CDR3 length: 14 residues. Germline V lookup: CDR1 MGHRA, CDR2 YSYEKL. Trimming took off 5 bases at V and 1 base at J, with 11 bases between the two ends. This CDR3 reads CASSSSTGNTEAFF. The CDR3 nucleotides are TGCGCCAGCAGCTCAAGTACAGGGAACACTGAAGCTTTCTTT.